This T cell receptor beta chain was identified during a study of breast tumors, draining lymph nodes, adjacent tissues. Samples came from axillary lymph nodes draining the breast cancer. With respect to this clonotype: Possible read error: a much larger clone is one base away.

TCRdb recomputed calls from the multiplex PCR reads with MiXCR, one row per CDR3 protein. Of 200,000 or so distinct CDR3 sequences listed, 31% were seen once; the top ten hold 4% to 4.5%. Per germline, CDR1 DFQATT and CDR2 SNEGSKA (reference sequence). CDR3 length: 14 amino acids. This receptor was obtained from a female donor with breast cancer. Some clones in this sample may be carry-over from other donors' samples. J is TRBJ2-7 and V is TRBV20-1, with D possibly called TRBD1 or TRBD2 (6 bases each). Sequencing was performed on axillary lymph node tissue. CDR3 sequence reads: CSADRGGSSSEQYF. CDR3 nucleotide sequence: TGCAGTGCTGATCGAGGGGGGAGCTCCTCCGAGCAGTACTTC.